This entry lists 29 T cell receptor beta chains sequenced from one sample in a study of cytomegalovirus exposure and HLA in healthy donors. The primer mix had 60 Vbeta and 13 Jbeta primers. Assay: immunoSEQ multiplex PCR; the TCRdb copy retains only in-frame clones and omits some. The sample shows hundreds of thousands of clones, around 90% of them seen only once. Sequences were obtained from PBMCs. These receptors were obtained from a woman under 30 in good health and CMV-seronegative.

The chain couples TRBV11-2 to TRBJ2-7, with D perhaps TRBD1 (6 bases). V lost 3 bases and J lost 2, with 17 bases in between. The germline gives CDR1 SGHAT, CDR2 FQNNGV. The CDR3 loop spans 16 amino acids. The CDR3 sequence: CASSFPRAGAPYEQYF. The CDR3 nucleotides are TGTGCCAGCAGCTTCCCAAGGGCAGGGGCTCCCTACGAGCAGTACTTC.

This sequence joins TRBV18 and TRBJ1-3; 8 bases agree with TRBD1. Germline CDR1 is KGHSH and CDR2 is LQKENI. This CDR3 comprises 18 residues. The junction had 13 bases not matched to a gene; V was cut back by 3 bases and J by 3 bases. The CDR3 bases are TGTGCCAGCTCACCGTTGACAGGACAGGGAAAAGGTGGAAACACCATATATTTT. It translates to CASSPLTGQGKGGNTIYF.

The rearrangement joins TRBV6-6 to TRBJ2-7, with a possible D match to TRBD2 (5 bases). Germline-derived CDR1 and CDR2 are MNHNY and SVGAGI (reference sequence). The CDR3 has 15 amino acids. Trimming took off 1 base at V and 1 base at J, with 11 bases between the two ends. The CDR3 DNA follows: TGTGCCAGCAGTTACTGGGTGGGAGCGTCCTACGAGCAGTACTTC. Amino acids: CASSYWVGASYEQYF.

This CDR3 is CASSPGSGDEKLFF. CDR3 nucleotide sequence: TGTGCCAGCTCACCGGGCTCCGGGGATGAAAAACTGTTTTTT. The genes are TRBV18 and TRBJ1-4; D is unresolved. V was trimmed by 3 bases and J by 6 bases, leaving 11 bases between them. The germline CDR1 and CDR2 sequences are KGHSH and LQKENI. The CDR3 sequence is 14 residues long.

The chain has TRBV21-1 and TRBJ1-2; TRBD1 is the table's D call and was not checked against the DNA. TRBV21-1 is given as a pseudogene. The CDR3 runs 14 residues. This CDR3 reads CASSKLGQTYGYTF. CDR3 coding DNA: TGTGCCAGCAGCAAATTGGGACAGACCTATGGCTACACCTTC.

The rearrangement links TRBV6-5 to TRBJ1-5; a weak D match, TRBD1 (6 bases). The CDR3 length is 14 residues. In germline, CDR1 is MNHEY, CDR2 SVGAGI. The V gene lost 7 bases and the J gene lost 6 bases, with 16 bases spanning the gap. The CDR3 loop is CASNPSTGLQPQHF. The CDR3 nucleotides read TGTGCCAGCAATCCCAGCACAGGGCTTCAGCCCCAGCATTTT.

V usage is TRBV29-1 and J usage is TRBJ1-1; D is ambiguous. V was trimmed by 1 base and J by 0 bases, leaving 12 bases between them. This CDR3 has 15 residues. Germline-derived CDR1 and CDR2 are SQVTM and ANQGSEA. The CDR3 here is CSVEGRNAMNTEAFF. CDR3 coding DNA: TGCAGCGTTGAAGGCAGGAACGCCATGAACACTGAAGCTTTCTTT. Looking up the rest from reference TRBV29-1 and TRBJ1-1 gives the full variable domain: SAVISQKPSRDICQRGTSLTIQCQVDSQVTMMFWYRQQPGQSLTLIATANQGSEATYESGFVIDKFPISRPNLTFSTLTVSNMSPEDSSIYLCSVEGRNAMNTEAFFGQGTRLTVV.

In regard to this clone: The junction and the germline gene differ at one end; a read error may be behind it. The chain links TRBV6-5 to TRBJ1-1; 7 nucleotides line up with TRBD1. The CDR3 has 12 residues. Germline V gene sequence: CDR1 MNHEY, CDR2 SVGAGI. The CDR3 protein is CASSYSQGPLVF. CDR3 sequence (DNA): TGTGCCAGCAGTTACTCACAGGGGCCTCTTGTCTTT.

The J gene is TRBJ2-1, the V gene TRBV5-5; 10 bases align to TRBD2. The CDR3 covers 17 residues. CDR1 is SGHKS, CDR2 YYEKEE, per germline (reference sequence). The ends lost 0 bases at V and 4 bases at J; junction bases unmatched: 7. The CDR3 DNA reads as TGTGCCAGCAGCTTGGGGTTAGCGGGGGGTAGATACAATGAGCAGTTCTTC. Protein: CASSLGLAGGRYNEQFF.

CDR3 DNA: TGTGCCAGCAGTTACAATAGCCCCAGTCCCTACGAGCAGTACTTC. It codes for CASSYNSPSPYEQYF. The rearrangement uses TRBV6-5 and TRBJ2-7; D is unclear. CDR1 MNHEY and CDR2 SVGAGI come from the germline V gene. The CDR3 sequence is 15 residues long. V was trimmed by 2 bases and J by 2 bases, leaving 13 bases between them.

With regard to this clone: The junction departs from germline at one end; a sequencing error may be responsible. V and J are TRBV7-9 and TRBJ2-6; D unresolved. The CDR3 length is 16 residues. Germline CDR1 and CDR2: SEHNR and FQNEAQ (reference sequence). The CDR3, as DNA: TGTTCCAGCAGCGTTTGGGCCCCGGAAGGGGCCAACGTCCTGACTTTC. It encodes CSSSVWAPEGANVLTF. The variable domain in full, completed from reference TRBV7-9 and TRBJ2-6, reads DTGVSQNPRHKITKRGQNVTFRCDPISEHNRLYWYRQTLGQGPEFLTYFQNEAQLEKSRLLSDRFSAERPKGSFSTLEIQRTEQGDSAMYLCSSSVWAPEGANVLTFGAGSRLTVL.

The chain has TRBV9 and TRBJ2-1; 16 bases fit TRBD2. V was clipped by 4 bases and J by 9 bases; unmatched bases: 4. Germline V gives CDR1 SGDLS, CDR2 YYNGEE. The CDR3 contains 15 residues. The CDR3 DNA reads TGTGCCAGCAGCCTAGGGACTAGCGGGGGGGGTGAGCAGTTCTTC. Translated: CASSLGTSGGGEQFF.

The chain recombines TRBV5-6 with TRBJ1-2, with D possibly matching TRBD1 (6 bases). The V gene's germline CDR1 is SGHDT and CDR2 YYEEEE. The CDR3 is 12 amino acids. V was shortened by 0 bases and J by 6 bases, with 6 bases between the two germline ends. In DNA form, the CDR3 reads TGTGCCAGCAGCTTGGCAGGGGATGGCTACACCTTC. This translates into CASSLAGDGYTF.

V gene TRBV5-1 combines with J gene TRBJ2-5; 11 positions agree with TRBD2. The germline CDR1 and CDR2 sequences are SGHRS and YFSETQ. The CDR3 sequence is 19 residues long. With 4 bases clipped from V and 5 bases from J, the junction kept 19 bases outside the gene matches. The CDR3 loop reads CASSQRSLAGGLNGETQYF. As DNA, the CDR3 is TGCGCCAGCAGCCAAAGAAGCCTAGCGGGGGGACTTAATGGGGAGACCCAGTACTTC.

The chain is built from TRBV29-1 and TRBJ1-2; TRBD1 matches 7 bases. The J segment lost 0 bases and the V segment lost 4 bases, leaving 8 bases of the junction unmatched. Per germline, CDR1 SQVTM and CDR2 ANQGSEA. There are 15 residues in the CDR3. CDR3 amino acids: CSVGETGSANYGYTF. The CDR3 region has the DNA TGCAGCGTTGGGGAGACAGGGTCAGCTAACTATGGCTACACCTTC.

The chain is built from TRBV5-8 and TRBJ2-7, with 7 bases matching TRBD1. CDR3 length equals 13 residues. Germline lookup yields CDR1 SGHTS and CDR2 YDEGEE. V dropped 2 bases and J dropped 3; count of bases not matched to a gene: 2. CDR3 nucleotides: TGTGCCAGCAGCTTCGCAGGGGGCTACGAGCAGTACTTC. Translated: CASSFAGGYEQYF.

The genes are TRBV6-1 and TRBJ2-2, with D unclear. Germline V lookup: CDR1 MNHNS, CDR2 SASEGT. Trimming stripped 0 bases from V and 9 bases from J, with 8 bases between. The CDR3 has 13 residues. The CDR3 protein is CASSEADERELFF. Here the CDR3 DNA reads TGTGCCAGCAGTGAAGCAGATGAGCGGGAGCTGTTTTTT.

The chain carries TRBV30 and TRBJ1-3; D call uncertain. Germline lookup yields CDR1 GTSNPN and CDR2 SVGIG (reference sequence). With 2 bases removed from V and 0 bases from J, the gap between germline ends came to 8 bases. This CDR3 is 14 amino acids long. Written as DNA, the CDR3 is TGTGCCTGGAGTCAGGATCTCTCTGGAAACACCATATATTTT. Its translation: CAWSQDLSGNTIYF.

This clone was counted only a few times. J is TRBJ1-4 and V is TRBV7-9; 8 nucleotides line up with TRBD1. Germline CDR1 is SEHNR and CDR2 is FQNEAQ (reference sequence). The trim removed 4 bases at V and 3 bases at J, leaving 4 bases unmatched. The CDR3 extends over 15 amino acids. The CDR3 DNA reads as TGTGCCAGCAGCTCAGGGGGCCCGGCTAATGAAAAACTGTTTTTT. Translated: CASSSGGPANEKLFF.

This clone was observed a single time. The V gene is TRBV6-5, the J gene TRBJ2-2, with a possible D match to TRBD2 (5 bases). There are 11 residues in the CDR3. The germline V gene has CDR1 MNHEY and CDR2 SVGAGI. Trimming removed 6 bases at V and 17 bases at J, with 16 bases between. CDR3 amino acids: CASSSRGVLFF. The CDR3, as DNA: TGTGCCAGCAGCTCCCGGGGTGTTTTATTTTTT.

This chain's CDR3 is CASSPEGAKGYEQFF. The CDR3 DNA sequence: TGCGCCAGCAGCCCTGAGGGGGCTAAGGGGTATGAGCAGTTCTTC. The chain has TRBV4-1 and TRBJ2-1, with 7 positions matching TRBD1. The CDR3 covers 15 residues. Germline trimming cut 4 bases from V and 8 bases from J; bases unmatched to any gene: 11. Germline assignment: CDR1 MGHRA and CDR2 YSYEKL.

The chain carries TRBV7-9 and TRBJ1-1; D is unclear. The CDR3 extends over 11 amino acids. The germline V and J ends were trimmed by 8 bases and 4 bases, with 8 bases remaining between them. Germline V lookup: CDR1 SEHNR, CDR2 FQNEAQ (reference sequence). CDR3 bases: TGTGCCAGCCTCCGGGGCACTGAAGCTTTCTTT. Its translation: CASLRGTEAFF.

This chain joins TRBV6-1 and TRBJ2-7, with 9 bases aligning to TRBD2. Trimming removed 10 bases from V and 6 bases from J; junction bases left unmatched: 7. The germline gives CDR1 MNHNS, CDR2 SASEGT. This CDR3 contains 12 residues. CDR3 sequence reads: CAILGTSSEQYF. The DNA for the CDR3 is TGTGCCATCCTCGGGACTAGCAGCGAGCAGTACTTC.

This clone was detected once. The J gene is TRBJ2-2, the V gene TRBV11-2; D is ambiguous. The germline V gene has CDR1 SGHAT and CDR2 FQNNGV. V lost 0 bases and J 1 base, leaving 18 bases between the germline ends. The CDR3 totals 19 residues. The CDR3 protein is CASSLDRSWSQLNTGELFF. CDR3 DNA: TGTGCCAGCAGCTTAGATCGGAGTTGGAGCCAGCTGAACACCGGGGAGCTGTTTTTT.

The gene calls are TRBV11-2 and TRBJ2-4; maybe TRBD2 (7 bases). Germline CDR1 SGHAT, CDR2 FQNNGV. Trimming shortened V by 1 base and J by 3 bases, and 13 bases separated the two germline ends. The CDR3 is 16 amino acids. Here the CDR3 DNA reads TGTGCCAGCAGCTTAGGCTCAGGGGAGGGCAAAAACATTCAGTACTTC. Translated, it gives CASSLGSGEGKNIQYF.

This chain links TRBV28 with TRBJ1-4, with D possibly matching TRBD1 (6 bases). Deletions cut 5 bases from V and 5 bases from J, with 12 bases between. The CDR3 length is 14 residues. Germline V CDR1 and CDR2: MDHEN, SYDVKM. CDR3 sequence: CASSQAGTNEKLFF. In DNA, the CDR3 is TGTGCCAGCAGTCAGGCCGGGACAAATGAAAAACTGTTTTTT. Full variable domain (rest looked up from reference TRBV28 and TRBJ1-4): DVKVTQSSRYLVKRTGEKVFLECVQDMDHENMFWYRQDPGLGLRLIYFSYDVKMKEKGDIPEGYSVSREKKERFSLILESASTNQTSMYLCASSQAGTNEKLFFGSGTQLSVL.

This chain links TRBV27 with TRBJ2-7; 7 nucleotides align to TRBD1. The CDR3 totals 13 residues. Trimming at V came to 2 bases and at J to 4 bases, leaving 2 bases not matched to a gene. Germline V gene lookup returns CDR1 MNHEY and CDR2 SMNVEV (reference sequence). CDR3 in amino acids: CASSLGTAYEQYF. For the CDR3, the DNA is TGTGCCAGCAGTTTAGGGACAGCTTACGAGCAGTACTTC.

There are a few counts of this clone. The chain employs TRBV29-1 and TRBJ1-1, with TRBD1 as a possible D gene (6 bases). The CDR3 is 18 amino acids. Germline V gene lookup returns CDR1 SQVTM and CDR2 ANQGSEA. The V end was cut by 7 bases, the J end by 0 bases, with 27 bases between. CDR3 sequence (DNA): TGCAGCGCGTATACCATCCGACAGGCCGGGGTTATGAACACTGAAGCTTTCTTT. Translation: CSAYTIRQAGVMNTEAFF.

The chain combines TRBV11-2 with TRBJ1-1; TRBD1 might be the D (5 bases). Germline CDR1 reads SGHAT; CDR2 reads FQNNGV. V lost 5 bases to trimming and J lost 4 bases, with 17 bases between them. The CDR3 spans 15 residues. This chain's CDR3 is CASSQTGGYGTEAFF. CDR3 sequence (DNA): TGTGCCAGCAGCCAGACGGGGGGTTATGGCACTGAAGCTTTCTTT.